These T cell receptor beta chains were read from a single sample in a study of blood T cell repertoires in COVID-19. Generated by immunoSEQ multiplex PCR, the TCRdb table keeps only in-frame clones and is missing some. This sample has 70,000 or so clones, with roughly 77% found just once. The sequencing sample was made of peripheral blood. The receptors stem from a human donor in a cohort sampled during active COVID-19. Both conserved end residues are part of each CDR3. A D gene is named only where the DNA matches it firmly. Rows give clone size only sometimes, using once, few, many, or a class for an expanded clone.

length	V	J	size	D	CDR3	DNA
20	TRBV6-6	TRBJ1-6	.	.	CASSPPGRTYRSSYNSPLHF	TGTGCCAGCAGTCCCCCAGGGCGAACCTACCGGAGCTCCTATAATTCACCCCTCCACTTT
13	TRBV28	TRBJ2-7	once	.	CASSLGTRYEQYF	TGTGCCAGCAGTTTAGGGACAAGATACGAGCAGTACTTC
14	TRBV9	TRBJ1-6	.	TRBD1	CASTQGTGRSPLHF	TGTGCCAGCACCCAGGGGACAGGGCGGTCACCCCTCCACTTT
12	TRBV11-2	TRBJ2-7	.	.	CASSYGIDEQYF	TGTGCCAGCAGCTACGGGATTGACGAGCAGTACTTC
16	TRBV6-2/TRBV6-3	TRBJ1-2	few	.	CASSYSIRDRGPGYTF	TGTGCCAGCAGTTACTCGATTCGGGATCGGGGTCCGGGCTACACCTTC
16	TRBV9	TRBJ2-6	.	TRBD2	CASSVGGTTGANVLTF	TGTGCCAGCAGCGTTGGTGGGACTACTGGGGCCAACGTCCTGACTTTC
13	TRBV6-1	TRBJ2-7	.	.	CASSDRGPYEQYF	TGTGCCAGCAGTGACAGGGGACCCTACGAGCAGTACTTC
19	TRBV24-1	TRBJ2-2	.	TRBD2	CATSDPISSGGRDTGELFF	TGTGCCACCAGTGATCCTATATCTTCGGGAGGGAGGGACACCGGGGAGCTGTTTTTT
18	TRBV28	TRBJ2-7	.	TRBD2	CASPPGLAVPVTGYEQYF	TGTGCCAGCCCACCGGGACTAGCGGTCCCCGTTACAGGCTACGAGCAGTACTTC
14	TRBV7-2	TRBJ2-3	.	.	CASSKGAGAGTQYF	TGTGCCAGCAGCAAAGGGGCGGGGGCAGGTACGCAGTATTTT
14	TRBV5-4	TRBJ2-2	.	.	CASSSFANTGELFF	TGTGCCAGCAGCTCGTTCGCGAACACCGGGGAGCTGTTTTTT